The rows below give T cell receptor beta chains drawn from one sample of a study of beta chain features in type 1 diabetes. Generated by immunoSEQ multiplex PCR, the TCRdb table keeps only in-frame clones and is missing some. The data show a few hundred thousand clones, 9.6% seen once. The sequencing sample was made of central memory CD4+ T cells from blood. The source is a man aged 30 to 39 with type 1 diabetes. Both conserved end residues are part of each CDR3. The order of the fields is clone size, V gene, D gene, J gene, CDR3 protein, CDR3 DNA. D genes are given only for firm matches. Not every row has a clone size; where given, it reads once, few, many or a size class.

-,TRBV30,TRBD1,TRBJ1-2,CAWTTPGQGPNYGYTF,TGTGCCTGGACTACACCGGGACAGGGGCCTAACTATGGCTACACCTTC
-,TRBV5-1,-,TRBJ2-1,CASSLGQVDNEQFF,TGCGCCAGCAGCTTGGGGCAGGTAGACAATGAGCAGTTCTTC
-,TRBV7-2,-,TRBJ2-7,CASSLSGQNYEQYF,TGTGCCAGCAGCTTATCCGGACAGAACTACGAGCAGTACTTC
-,TRBV7-2,TRBD2,TRBJ2-3,CASSSGLNTQYF,TGTGCCAGCAGCTCGGGACTAAATACGCAGTATTTT
-,TRBV5-4,TRBD1,TRBJ1-2,CASRTQGANYGYTF,TGTGCCAGCAGAACACAGGGGGCAAACTATGGCTACACCTTC
-,TRBV10-3,-,TRBJ1-4,CAISSRDTKMEKLFF,TGTGCCATCAGCTCCCGGGACACTAAAATGGAAAAACTGTTTTTT
-,TRBV6-5,-,TRBJ1-3,CASGSSGNTIYF,TGTGCCAGCGGGTCGTCTGGAAACACCATATATTTT
few,TRBV6-6,TRBD1,TRBJ2-7,CASSYPNRDRRYEQYF,TGTGCCAGCAGTTACCCAAACCGGGACAGGAGATACGAGCAGTACTTC
few,TRBV5-4,TRBD1,TRBJ1-1,CASSLGQGRNTEAFF,TGTGCCAGCAGCTTGGGACAGGGGAGGAACACTGAAGCTTTCTTT
few,TRBV14,-,TRBJ2-3,CASSPAGRETDTQYF,TGTGCCAGCAGCCCGGCGGGCAGGGAAACAGATACGCAGTATTTT
many,TRBV5-1,TRBD2,TRBJ2-7,CASSPTSGSAYEQYF,TGCGCCAGCAGCCCGACTAGCGGATCTGCCTACGAGCAGTACTTC
many,TRBV19,TRBD2,TRBJ2-1,CASSIAGALSEQFF,TGTGCCAGTAGTATCGCGGGAGCACTTTCTGAGCAGTTCTTC
-,TRBV19,-,TRBJ2-7,CASNQGGPYEQYF,TGTGCCAGTAACCAAGGCGGACCCTACGAGCAGTACTTC
few,TRBV19,-,TRBJ2-5,CASKSGASRETQYF,TGTGCCAGTAAATCTGGGGCTAGCCGGGAGACCCAGTACTTC
-,TRBV6-5,-,TRBJ1-1,CASSYSGRGTEAFF,TGTGCCAGCAGTTACTCGGGGCGGGGGACTGAAGCTTTCTTT
few,TRBV29-1,TRBD1,TRBJ1-5,CSVGEQGAGQPQHF,TGCAGCGTGGGAGAACAGGGGGCAGGACAGCCCCAGCATTTT
few,TRBV2,-,TRBJ2-3,CASSDELGVTQYF,TGTGCCAGCAGTGACGAACTAGGGGTTACGCAGTATTTT
many,TRBV9,TRBD1,TRBJ2-1,CASSVAQGVFDEQFF,TGTGCCAGCAGCGTAGCACAGGGGGTCTTCGATGAGCAGTTCTTC
few,TRBV19,-,TRBJ2-2,CASSLRGNTGELFF,TGTGCCAGTAGCCTACGAGGGAACACCGGGGAGCTGTTTTTT
few,TRBV28,TRBD1,TRBJ2-1,CATGGTGIREVSYNEQFF,TGTGCCACAGGCGGGACAGGGATCCGGGAGGTTTCATACAATGAGCAGTTCTTC
-,TRBV7-8,-,TRBJ2-1,CASSFRDSFSEQFF,TGTGCCAGCAGCTTCAGGGACTCTTTCAGTGAGCAGTTCTTC
few,TRBV18,-,TRBJ2-5,CASSPVRTGQETQYF,TGTGCCAGCTCACCAGTGAGAACAGGCCAAGAGACCCAGTACTTC
many,TRBV7-8,TRBD1,TRBJ1-5,CASSSRTGENQPQHF,TGTGCCAGCAGCTCCCGGACAGGGGAAAACCAGCCCCAGCATTTT
-,TRBV6-5,-,TRBJ2-7,CAISSGDSYEQYF,TGTGCCATCAGTTCGGGGGACTCCTACGAGCAGTACTTC
few,TRBV28,-,TRBJ1-4,CASSLLREKLFF,TGTGCCAGCAGTTTGTTAAGAGAAAAACTGTTTTTT
few,TRBV7-9,-,TRBJ2-6,CASSLESAGANVLTF,TGTGCCAGCAGCTTAGAGTCCGCTGGAGCCAACGTCCTGACTTTC
-,TRBV13,TRBD1,TRBJ1-2,CASSLSGGYGYTF,TGTGCCAGCAGCTTATCAGGGGGCTATGGCTACACCTTC
-,TRBV7-8,-,TRBJ1-1,CASSPWQGRAEAFF,TGTGCCAGCAGCCCTTGGCAGGGGCGAGCTGAAGCTTTCTTT
many,TRBV6-6,-,TRBJ2-1,CASSYDNEQFF,TGTGCCAGCAGTTACGACAATGAGCAGTTCTTC
few,TRBV4-3,-,TRBJ1-2,CASSQDRHTGYTF,TGCGCCAGCAGCCAAGATCGGCACACTGGCTACACCTTC
-,TRBV6-5,TRBD1,TRBJ1-2,CASRDRTGLVYGYTF,TGTGCCAGCAGGGATAGGACAGGGTTGGTCTATGGCTACACCTTC
-,TRBV28,-,TRBJ1-1,CASSRRVGASTEAFF,TGTGCCAGCAGCCGCCGAGTGGGGGCGAGCACTGAAGCTTTCTTT
few,TRBV21-1,-,TRBJ2-1,CASSKHGLAGYNEQFF,TGTGCCAGCAGCAAACATGGGCTAGCGGGGTACAATGAGCAGTTCTTC
-,TRBV5-1,-,TRBJ1-1,CASSSPGLEAFF,TGCGCCAGCAGCTCACCGGGGCTTGAAGCTTTCTTT
few,TRBV5-1,-,TRBJ1-1,CASSLRTANTEAFF,TGCGCCAGCAGCCTGCGGACAGCGAACACTGAAGCTTTCTTT
-,TRBV4-1,-,TRBJ2-1,CASSQEALARPNEQFF,TGCGCCAGCAGCCAAGAGGCCCTAGCGAGGCCCAATGAGCAGTTCTTC
-,TRBV9,-,TRBJ2-3,CASSVTHSNTDTQYF,TGTGCGAGCAGCGTAACCCACAGTAACACAGATACGCAGTATTTT
many,TRBV2,-,TRBJ2-1,CASSEAGAEVQFF,TGTGCCAGCAGTGAAGCGGGTGCCGAGGTGCAGTTCTTC
few,TRBV11-3,-,TRBJ2-2,CASSLLGPGELFF,TGTGCCAGCAGCTTGCTAGGGCCCGGGGAGCTGTTTTTT
few,TRBV5-1,-,TRBJ2-1,CASSWNPGTSTTNEQFF,TGCGCCAGCAGCTGGAACCCCGGGACTTCAACAACCAATGAGCAGTTCTTC
-,TRBV28,-,TRBJ2-3,CASSRRLADTQYF,TGTGCCAGCAGCCGTCGACTAGCAGATACGCAGTATTTT